This TCR beta chain is drawn from a study of T cells in Graves' hyperthyroidism and ophthalmopathy (dated by TCRdb to 2018 to 2020). Background on the whole study: Peripheral blood was collected at initial diagnosis, before any treatment. In roughly six Graves' hyperthyroidism patients, the study also compared T-cell repertoires from thyroid tissue with T-cell repertoires from blood. A discovery cohort of about a hundred patients, 43 with Graves' ophthalmopathy and about 60 with stable Graves' hyperthyroidism, was used to find distinguishing TCR V-J signatures. The paper describes TCR Vbeta CDR3 sequencing of around 130 peripheral blood samples, made up of roughly 45 ophthalmopathy patients, approximately 73 hyperthyroidism patients and about 17 progressor patients. The roughly 99 discovery patients were divided at random into training and test sets in a 7:3 ratio. An independent validation cohort of under 20 hyperthyroidism patients and approximately 16 patients who later progressed to ophthalmopathy tested prospective prediction of ophthalmopathy. After sampling, hyperthyroidism patients received methimazole starting at 30 mg daily, and ophthalmopathy patients received high-dose intravenous methylprednisolone. The study at large found these results: In validation, progression to ophthalmopathy was predicted by the model with roughly 71% sensitivity and 72% to 85% specificity, a median of around 6.5 months before onset. Sample size was not statistically predetermined, and blinding of investigators to group allocation was not performed. Ophthalmopathy was separated from stable hyperthyroidism by a 13 V-J signature model, with approximately 85% sensitivity and around 81% specificity obtained in cross-validation and 80%/75% obtained in testing. Most expanded thyroid clonotypes (frequency above 0.001) were also found in blood, which suggests that blood repertoires may mirror thyroid immune responses.

This clonotype was counted many times. This receptor's antigen is unknown. No quality values exist for individual bases; no much larger clone is one base distant. Ophthalmopathy patients had moderately to severely active disease, Clinical Activity Score of at least 3, NOSPECS grade of at least 4, and duration under 3 months. Patients with uncontrolled infections, other autoimmune diseases, pregnancy or lactation were excluded. Diagnoses were based on clinical symptoms, serum thyroxine and TRAb, thyroid ultrasound and orbital computed tomography. PBMCs were isolated from about 9.2 ml of fresh peripheral blood by Ficoll-Paque density gradient centrifugation. Total RNA was extracted using Trizol reagent, and RNA quality was assessed on an Agilent 2100 Bioanalyzer. TCR beta CDR3 regions were amplified from RNA transcripts. For the first round of RT-PCR on the TCR CDR3, the HTBI primer set was used together with the Qiagen OneStep RT-PCR kit. The libraries were constructed in a second round of multiplex PCR and then size-selected and purified. Paired-end sequencing of the libraries was performed with 100 bp reads on an Illumina HiSeq2000. Regarding the original processing steps: SOAPnuke was used to process the raw data, throwing out any read that contained adapters or uncalled bases, had a mean Phred below 15, or lacked an exact constant-primer or identifier match. High-quality paired reads were merged with COPE v1.2.5, and unique nucleotide sequences were defined as clonotypes. MiTCR v1.1 was used to align the clonotypes against IMGT TRBV, TRBD and TRBJ reference segments. Analysis was restricted to V-J combinations with a frequency above 0.0001, which covered roughly 99% of repertoires. The TCS score was defined as F50 (clonal expansion) divided by E x V (chaos), with BLOSUM62-based TCRdist calculated between CDR3 peptides within each V-J. Welch's t-statistics and random forest reduced around 510 V-J features to 10 to 15, which were used in a naive Bayes classifier (R e1071). TCRdb itself trimmed the public reads at Q25 with fastp, ran MiXCR and retained productive beta chains. Under each unique CDR3 protein, matching rows form one entry showing the most common genes and DNA. TCRdb, not the authors, supplied the V and J calls. The sample profile shows a few hundred thousand distinct CDR3 sequences; roughly 13% of them were found once. About 37% of the sample rests with the top ten.

This sequence was found in a middle-aged woman with Graves' ophthalmopathy. Sequencing was performed on blood.

The DNA reads as follows: TGTGCCAGCAGTGAAATACCAGGGGGCGGTAGATACTTC. This encodes CASSEIPGGGRYF. The rearranged chain carries TRBV2 and TRBJ2-7, and TRBD1 matches 8 of the central bases. V lost 2 bases and J lost 13 bases, and the count of bases not matched to a germline gene is 10. There are 13 amino acids in the CDR3, from cysteine to phenylalanine inclusive. Only the CDR3 part of the read is kept: 39 bases, read in frame from the first base. CDR1 and CDR2, per the germline V gene, are SNHLY and FYNNEI.